What follows are 12 T cell receptor beta chains derived from one specimen sequenced in a study of shared clonotypes between healthy human individuals. The protocol was immunoSEQ multiplex PCR, while the TCRdb copy is restricted to in-frame clones and leaves out a portion. The sample consists of approximately 2.4 million clones, roughly 95% of them appearing once. The sequencing sample was made of naive CD4+ T cells sorted from blood. The subset denotes: CD45RA+ positively selected. These receptors were obtained from a man aged 18 to 35 in good health.

This clone came up once. This CDR3 reads CASSAGSSGANVLTF. CDR3 nucleotide sequence: TGTGCCAGCAGTGCCGGAAGCTCTGGGGCCAACGTCCTGACTTTC. The V and J genes are TRBV28 and TRBJ2-6, with no clear D. Germline V gene data show CDR1 as MDHEN and CDR2 as SYDVKM. The CDR3 contains 15 residues. The V and J ends lost 5 bases and 0 bases respectively, with 8 bases between them.

The chain joins TRBV5-1 to TRBJ2-2; D is unresolved. V was trimmed by 0 bases and J by 8 bases, leaving 14 bases between them. This CDR3 comprises 15 residues. Germline V gives CDR1 SGHRS, CDR2 YFSETQ. The CDR3 sequence: CASSLVGSPTGELFF. The CDR3 coding sequence is TGCGCCAGCAGCTTGGTAGGCAGCCCGACGGGGGAGCTGTTTTTT.

This clone has only one observation. The CDR3 sequence: CASSQDLAGGGDEQYF. DNA for the CDR3: TGCGCCAGCAGCCAAGATTTAGCGGGAGGAGGGGACGAGCAGTACTTC. The chain combines TRBV4-1 with TRBJ2-7; 10 nucleotides line up with TRBD2. CDR3 length: 16 amino acids. The V gene's germline CDR1 is MGHRA and CDR2 YSYEKL. J was trimmed by 5 bases and V by 0 bases; bases with no gene match: 7.

This clone was seen once. The V call is TRBV28, the J call TRBJ1-2; D not certain. This CDR3 spans 15 amino acids. Trimming took 6 bases from V and 6 from J, leaving 20 bases between them. Germline CDR1 reads MDHEN; CDR2 reads SYDVKM. Written as DNA, the CDR3 is TGTGCCAGCAGCCCCCCTTCATCCGGGAGCCATGGCTACACCTTC. Encoded protein: CASSPPSSGSHGYTF.

This clone was recorded once. The rearrangement joins TRBV29-1 to TRBJ1-4, with a possible D match to TRBD1 (5 bases). Germline CDR1 and CDR2: SQVTM and ANQGSEA. The V end lost 6 bases, the J end lost 0 bases, and 11 bases lay between the germline ends. This CDR3 has 14 amino acids. CDR3 residues: CSVGDGTTNEKLFF. In DNA, the CDR3 is TGCAGCGTGGGGGACGGGACAACTAATGAAAAACTGTTTTTT.

The rearrangement links TRBV5-4 to TRBJ2-5, with TRBD1 matching over 8 bases. Trimming at V came to 0 bases and at J to 0 bases, leaving 1 base not matched to a gene. This CDR3 region has 15 residues. CDR1 and CDR2 (germline): SGHNT, YYREEE (reference sequence). The CDR3 DNA reads as TGTGCCAGCAGCTTGGGACAGGGGTACCAAGAGACCCAGTACTTC. Translated, it gives CASSLGQGYQETQYF.

The chain uses TRBV30 and TRBJ1-6; no firm D call. The CDR3 runs to 15 residues. Germline CDR1 and CDR2: GTSNPN and SVGIG (reference sequence). V was clipped by 2 bases and J by 3 bases, with 11 bases between them. The DNA for the CDR3 is TGTGCCTGGAGTAGTTTTGGCAGCTATAATTCACCCCTCCACTTT. Translated: CAWSSFGSYNSPLHF.

This chain joins TRBV28 and TRBJ1-6; 7 bases map to TRBD1. The CDR3 is made up of 16 amino acids. Germline-derived CDR1 and CDR2 are MDHEN and SYDVKM. V lost 6 bases to trimming and J lost 9 bases; unmatched junction nucleotides: 14. The CDR3 is CASSRTGRGEASPLHF. The CDR3 nucleotides read TGTGCCAGCAGCCGCACAGGCAGGGGGGAGGCTTCACCCCTCCACTTT.

The gene calls are TRBV19 and TRBJ1-1, with TRBD1 identical over 8 bases. The V gene's germline CDR1 is LNHDA and CDR2 SQIVND (reference sequence). Germline trimming cut 7 bases from V and 1 base from J; bases unmatched to any gene: 14. The CDR3 length is 17 residues. In DNA form, the CDR3 reads TGTGCCAGTAATCCCGCCTACCTCGGACAGGGGAACACTGAAGCTTTCTTT. Its protein product is CASNPAYLGQGNTEAFF.

The chain combines TRBV5-1 with TRBJ2-5; 11 nucleotides align to TRBD2. The germline gives CDR1 SGHRS, CDR2 YFSETQ. V dropped 4 bases and J dropped 4; count of bases not matched to a gene: 9. The CDR3 is 16 amino acids. The CDR3 DNA reads TGCGCCAGCAGCCGGGAACTAGCGGGAGCTCGAGAGACCCAGTACTTC. This codes for CASSRELAGARETQYF.

This sequence joins TRBV6-1 and TRBJ1-6; D is unclear. Germline V gene data show CDR1 as MNHNS and CDR2 as SASEGT. This CDR3 has 15 residues. Between the trimmed V and J ends, which lost 3 bases and 3 bases, there was a span of 9 bases. CDR3 DNA: TGTGCCAGCAGTGATGGGGTGCTCTATAATTCACCCCTCCACTTT. This translates into CASSDGVLYNSPLHF.

The chain links TRBV9 to TRBJ2-3; TRBD2 aligns across 8 bases. Germline values: CDR1 SGDLS, CDR2 YYNGEE. Germline trimming cut 0 bases from V and 2 bases from J; bases unmatched to any gene: 8. The CDR3 is made up of 17 amino acids. The CDR3 region has the DNA TGTGCCAGCAGCGTAGGAGGGAGCGGGGGATACACAGATACGCAGTATTTT. It is translated as CASSVGGSGGYTDTQYF.